Shown below are 10 T cell receptor beta chains from a single sample sequenced in a study of T-cell reconstitution after alpha-beta-depleted transplantation in children. During its preparation, the TCRbeta library received unique molecular identifiers. A single record per CDR3 protein comes from TCRdb applying MiXCR to the PCR reads. The sample carries tens of thousands of distinct CDR3 sequences, 4.9% recorded once. The specimen was PBMCs, mostly from graft donor cells, collected 180 days after TCRalphabeta/CD19-depleted stem cell transplant. The receptors derive from a boy in the first two years of life who had a stem cell transplant for acute myeloid leukemia, so the T cells may come from the graft donor.

This clonotype came up many times. The gene calls are TRBV20-1 and TRBJ2-3; the D gene could be TRBD1 or TRBD2 (5 bases each). The CDR3 is 14 residues long. CDR1 and CDR2 from the germline V gene are DFQATT and SNEGSKA (reference sequence). Trimming shortened V by 6 bases and J by 6 bases, and 19 bases separated the two germline ends. The CDR3 spells CSAVLGVVVDTQYF. The CDR3, as DNA: TGCAGTGCGGTACTAGGGGTGGTAGTGGATACGCAGTATTTT.

In this sample, this clonotype turned up many times. This chain joins TRBV9 and TRBJ1-1; D perhaps matches TRBD1 (6 bases). V gave up 0 bases and J gave up 6 bases, with 18 bases separating them. CDR1 is SGDLS, CDR2 YYNGEE, per germline. The CDR3 extends over 16 amino acids. CDR3 sequence (DNA): TGTGCCAGCAGCGTAGGCGCACAGGGCAAAGGGGCTGAAGCTTTCTTT. As protein: CASSVGAQGKGAEAFF.

Ten or more counts support this clonotype. The genes are TRBV15 and TRBJ2-3, with 7 bases aligning to TRBD2. The V gene end was trimmed by 1 base and the J gene end by 1 base; junction bases not matched to a gene: 2. The CDR3 length is 15 residues. CDR1 and CDR2 (germline): LNHNV, YYDKDF (reference sequence). Here the CDR3 DNA reads TGTGCCACCAGCAGAGGGGGGGGAGGCACAGATACGCAGTATTTT. This encodes CATSRGGGGTDTQYF. Full variable domain (outside the CDR3, taken from reference TRBV15 and TRBJ2-3): DAMVIQNPRYQVTQFGKPVTLSCSQTLNHNVMYWYQQKSSQAPKLLFHYYDKDFNNEADTPDNFQSRRPNTSFCFLDIRSPGLGDTAMYLCATSRGGGGTDTQYFGPGTRLTVL.

This clonotype occurred many times. The chain has TRBV7-2 and TRBJ2-2, with D perhaps matching TRBD2 (7 bases). This CDR3 is built from 13 residues. Per germline, CDR1 SGHTA and CDR2 FQGNSA. Trimming removed 5 bases from V and 10 bases from J, with 14 bases in between. CDR3 residues: CASSPGGLEELFF. The DNA of the CDR3 is TGTGCCAGCAGCCCGGGGGGCCTGGAGGAGCTGTTTTTT.

The sample holds many counts of this clonotype. The CDR3 is CASSAGKIKETQYF. In nucleotides, the CDR3 is TGTGCCAGTTCAGCGGGTAAAATAAAAGAGACCCAGTACTTC. The chain carries TRBV13 and TRBJ2-5, with D perhaps matching TRBD2 (6 bases). With 9 bases removed from V and 3 bases from J, the gap between germline ends came to 17 bases. CDR3 size: 14 residues. Per germline, CDR1 PRHDT and CDR2 FYEKMQ (reference sequence).

This clonotype was seen many times. V is TRBV6-1 and J is TRBJ1-5; the D is unclear. The germline CDR1 and CDR2 sequences are MNHNS and SASEGT. Between the trimmed V and J ends, which lost 10 bases and 0 bases, there was a span of 16 bases. The CDR3 runs 15 residues. The CDR3 sequence is CATKPLWDSNQPQHF. Written as DNA, the CDR3 is TGTGCCACCAAACCCCTGTGGGATAGCAATCAGCCCCAGCATTTT.

This clonotype was detected many times. The genes are TRBV7-2 and TRBJ2-3; 8 bases are a match to TRBD1. This CDR3 comprises 15 residues. Germline V gene data show CDR1 as SGHTA and CDR2 as FQGNSA. J gave up 2 bases and V 3 bases, and 4 bases lay outside the gene matches. The CDR3 loop is CASSFQGAVTDTQYF. The CDR3 coding sequence is TGTGCCAGCAGCTTCCAGGGGGCGGTCACAGATACGCAGTATTTT. The full variable domain, in which reference TRBV7-2 and TRBJ2-3 provide the parts outside the CDR3, is GAGVSQSPSNKVTEKGKDVELRCDPISGHTALYWYRQSLGQGLEFLIYFQGNSAPDKSGLPSDRFSAERTGGSVSTLTIQRTQQEDSAVYLCASSFQGAVTDTQYFGPGTRLTVL.

This clonotype was observed at least ten times. The V and J genes are TRBV12-3 or TRBV12-4 and TRBJ1-3; 8 nucleotides match TRBD1. The CDR3 spans 16 residues. The V and J ends lost 5 bases and 6 bases, in that order; junction bases with no gene match: 12. The CDR3 region has the DNA TGTGCCAGCAGTATCCCTCCAGGGGGCGGAAAAAACACCATATATTTT. Its protein is CASSIPPGGGKNTIYF.

The table lists this clonotype with many counts. The rearrangement joins TRBV6-5 to TRBJ2-3; TRBD1 is a possible D gene (6 bases). Germline CDR1 is MNHEY and CDR2 is SVGAGI. The CDR3 spans 14 residues. The V end lost 2 bases, the J end lost 1 base, and 7 bases lay between the germline ends. CDR3 amino acids: CASSYEGGTDTQYF. Written as DNA, the CDR3 is TGTGCCAGCAGTTACGAGGGGGGCACAGATACGCAGTATTTT.

This clonotype was seen at least ten times. V is TRBV5-1 and J is TRBJ1-1; D is ambiguous. Germline V gene sequence: CDR1 SGHRS, CDR2 YFSETQ. The CDR3 has 14 residues. The V gene lost 5 bases and the J gene lost 2 bases, with 13 bases spanning the gap. CDR3 loop: CASSLRGPNTEAFF. For the CDR3, the DNA is TGCGCCAGCAGTCTGAGAGGACCCAACACTGAAGCTTTCTTT.